Listed below are T cell receptor beta chains from one sample, sequenced in a study of cytomegalovirus exposure and HLA in healthy donors. This table comes from immunoSEQ multiplex PCR, and its TCRdb copy is limited to in-frame clones, with some not included. The data show some 150,000 clones, roughly 70% seen once. What was sequenced was PBMCs. The receptors derive from a woman under 40 in good health and CMV-seronegative. The CDR3 runs from the conserved cysteine through the conserved F or W.

J | V | CDR3
TRBJ1-4 | TRBV7-2 | CASSFQSGPNEKLFF
TRBJ2-5 | TRBV5-1 | CASSLREFLRVVETQYF
TRBJ1-2 | TRBV6-5 | CASSYSPGGHGYPF
TRBJ2-1 | TRBV6-6 | CASSLTGGSYNEQFF
TRBJ2-5 | TRBV18 | CASSEQGAEYQETQYF
TRBJ1-5 | TRBV19 | CASSLGTLASNQPQHF
TRBJ1-3 | TRBV28 | CASSIPRGAVNTIYF
TRBJ2-5 | TRBV19 | CASSIEAGAETQYF
TRBJ2-7 | TRBV6-1 | CASSYYEQYF
TRBJ1-2 | TRBV21-1 | CASNKTPRGRFLYGYTF
TRBJ1-5 | TRBV6-5 | CASSPGQGRSQPQHF
TRBJ1-4 | TRBV4-1 | CASSQQGPINEKLFF
TRBJ2-1 | TRBV5-4 | CASTALAGSYNEQFF
TRBJ2-7 | TRBV19 | CASSIGQFYEQYF
TRBJ1-6 | TRBV5-4 | CASSLTGSPLHF
TRBJ2-1 | TRBV6-1 | CASSSRDGLLAGVF
TRBJ1-2 | TRBV13 | CASSGRGPGYTF
TRBJ2-5 | TRBV27 | CASTADQETQYF
TRBJ2-5 | TRBV29-1 | CSGTPSEETQYF
TRBJ1-2 | TRBV5-1 | CASSLAPDYGYTF
TRBJ1-1 | TRBV7-9 | CASSLGGGQYTEAFF
TRBJ2-1 | TRBV4-3 | CASSQEALGGTSYNEQFF
TRBJ2-5 | TRBV5-1 | CASSFSSGAQYF
TRBJ2-4 | TRBV5-6 | CASSFVTSENIQYF
TRBJ2-1 | TRBV7-2 | CASLRTYNEQFF
TRBJ2-7 | TRBV6-6 | CASSHLFIADEQYF
TRBJ2-1 | TRBV9 | CASSRSGVSYNEQFF
TRBJ2-2 | TRBV5-4 | CASSLAESGNTGELFF
TRBJ2-2 | TRBV6-1 | CASSEVAGPYTGELFF
TRBJ2-5 | TRBV2 | CASSGTSVQETQYF
TRBJ1-2 | TRBV18 | CASSPDREGGYTF
TRBJ1-5 | TRBV7-6 | CASSLGTGKGQPQHF
TRBJ1-3 | TRBV7-9 | CASSRTVSGNTIYF
TRBJ2-1 | TRBV9 | CASSKTGGLATSSYNEQFF
TRBJ1-1 | TRBV28 | CASRLFRQGRIEAFF
TRBJ2-7 | TRBV7-2 | CASSLRTSSYEQYF
TRBJ1-4 | TRBV7-9 | CASSVRQTNEKLFF
TRBJ2-5 | TRBV6-6 | CASSLAQETQYF
TRBJ1-1 | TRBV4-3 | CASSQLRETKDFNNTEAFF
TRBJ2-3 | TRBV28 | CASSLVAGGSYTQYF
TRBJ2-2 | TRBV18 | CASTPATGDTGELFF
TRBJ2-1 | TRBV7-9 | CASSLLVPRPNNEQFF
TRBJ2-7 | TRBV4-1 | CASSQGANSYEQYF
TRBJ1-6 | TRBV7-3 | CASSLSRDSPLHF
TRBJ2-2 | TRBV6-5 | CASSYAAGYTGELFF
TRBJ2-3 | TRBV5-5 | CASGSGPSTDTQYF
TRBJ2-1 | TRBV27 | CASSFERDYNEQFF